This T cell receptor (beta chain) was obtained from a study of OX40 agonist ivuxolimab in advanced cancers. Concerning the study at large: Ivuxolimab, which targeted the costimulatory receptor OX40 (CD134), was an agonistic, fully human IgG2 monoclonal antibody. Intravenous ivuxolimab was administered to patients every 2 weeks at six dose levels: 0.01, 0.1, 0.3, 1.5, 3 and 10 mg/kg. Of the roughly 51 dose-escalation patients, hepatocellular carcinoma was present in approximately 20, melanoma in roughly 15, renal cell carcinoma in 9 and head and neck cancer in 9. In the dose-escalation cohort, approximately 83% of patients were male, and the mean age was roughly 60 years with a range of about 23 to 79. Patients were allowed to have had prior anti-PD-1, anti-PD-L1 or anti-CTLA-4 therapy, and approximately 37% of the dose-escalation patients had been treated with checkpoint inhibitors. Partial responses occurred in three dose-escalation patients: two with cutaneous melanoma and one with hepatocellular carcinoma. Peripheral TCRbeta sequencing was intended to test whether TCR sequence diversity was altered and clonal T-cell expansion was caused by ivuxolimab. The paper covers the monotherapy dose-escalation part of the phase I ivuxolimab trial, which included N = 52 patients.

To sequence the TCRbeta CDR3 region, genomic DNA was isolated from the sorted cells. The immunoSEQ Assay was used to sequence the TCRbeta CDR3 regions. Entries here come from immuneACCESS through TCRdb and include only in-frame sequences with V and J called. Some clones fail to appear in such tables; in the studies checked, an unresolved V gene covers under half of the shortfall, and the cause of the remainder is unknown. The sample table holds over 50,000 clones, of which around 90% were seen once. The top ten clones comprise approximately 2% of the sample. Concerning this clone: The antigen it recognizes is unknown. Base qualities are missing; no much larger clone stands one base away.

The trial excluded patients who had a history of autoimmune disease or who were on systemic immunosuppression. Peripheral blood for TCR sequencing was collected from all dose cohorts at baseline, on cycle 4 day 1, and on cycle 7 day 1. Samples were obtained from an open-label, multicenter, first-in-human phase I dose-escalation trial of ivuxolimab. Adults with locally advanced or metastatic melanoma, renal cell, hepatocellular, or head and neck squamous cell carcinoma were enrolled in the trial. Before TCR sequencing, CD4+ and CD8+ T cells were separately sorted from peripheral blood. Points the paper makes about the study in general: Clonal expansion of both CD4+ and CD8+ blood T cells was observed from baseline to week 6 at doses 0.1 to 3.0 mg/kg. In the 0.1-3.0 mg/kg groups, partial responders had among the lowest normalized peripheral clonal expansion, particularly in CD8+ T cells. Low levels of normalized T-cell clonal expansion were also seen in some patients who did not respond. The antigen specificity of the peripheral T cells that underwent clonal expansion was not determined. On average, CD8+ T cells showed more expanded clones than CD4+ T cells after ivuxolimab.

The trim is 4 bases for V and 3 bases for J, with a gap of 12 bases between the germline ends. CDR1 and CDR2 are read off the germline V gene (reference sequence) as MNHNY and SVGAGI. There are 14 amino acids in the CDR3, from cysteine to phenylalanine inclusive. Just the 42-base CDR3 DNA is kept, in frame starting at base 1. The sequencing here drew on CD4+ or CD8+ T cells sorted from blood, taken in a trial of the OX40 agonist ivuxolimab. The TCR was taken from an adult with an advanced solid tumor such as melanoma, head and neck, liver or kidney cancer. The V and J segments used are TRBV6-6 and TRBJ1-2; matching of 6 bases hints at TRBD1 as the D gene. The CDR3 loop reads CASSSLRGDYGYTF. The DNA sequence is given as TGTGCCAGCAGTTCCCTCAGGGGCGACTATGGCTACACCTTC.